One sample yielded the 3 T cell receptor beta chains listed below, sequenced in a study of sequential checkpoint blockade in melanoma. Indicated treatment: randomized to nivolumab then ipilimumab (arm A) or the reverse (arm B). Produced via immunoSEQ multiplex PCR; TCRdb's table is partial and in-frame only. The data contain 4,500 to 6,500 clones, around 20% of them singletons. The source was tumor tissue (inferred from file names), collected from a patient given nivolumab and ipilimumab in sequence. All receptors come from a human donor with melanoma.

This clone was seen a handful of times. V gene TRBV11-3 combines with J gene TRBJ2-3, with a weak D call TRBD2 (6 bases). The germline V and J ends were trimmed by 5 bases and 3 bases, with 12 bases remaining between them. The CDR3 covers 14 residues. Germline-derived CDR1 and CDR2 are SGHNT and YENEEA. The CDR3 protein is CASSPTSPTDTQYF. The CDR3 DNA is TGTGCCAGCAGCCCCACTAGCCCGACAGATACGCAGTATTTT.

This clone was seen a handful of times. The chain joins TRBV9 to TRBJ1-3, with TRBD1 matching over 7 bases. Germline assignment: CDR1 SGDLS and CDR2 YYNGEE. This CDR3 comprises 14 residues. With 6 bases clipped from V and 3 bases from J, the junction kept 6 bases outside the gene matches. In DNA form, the CDR3 reads TGTGCCAGCACAACAGGGGACTTTGGAAACACCATATATTTT. Residues: CASTTGDFGNTIYF. Supplemented by reference TRBV9 and TRBJ1-3, the full variable domain reads DSGVTQTPKHLITATGQRVTLRCSPRSGDLSVYWYQQSLDQGLQFLIQYYNGEERAKGNILERFSAQQFPDLHSELNLSSLELGDSALYFCASTTGDFGNTIYFGEGSWLTVV.

This chain joins TRBV10-2 and TRBJ1-3; no clear D. This CDR3 contains 17 residues. Trimming stripped 3 bases from V and 0 bases from J, with 15 bases between. CDR1 is WSHSY, CDR2 SAAADI, per germline. CDR3 amino acids: CASSDGGDTYSGNTIYF. DNA of the CDR3: TGCGCCAGCAGTGATGGAGGCGACACCTACTCTGGAAACACCATATATTTT.